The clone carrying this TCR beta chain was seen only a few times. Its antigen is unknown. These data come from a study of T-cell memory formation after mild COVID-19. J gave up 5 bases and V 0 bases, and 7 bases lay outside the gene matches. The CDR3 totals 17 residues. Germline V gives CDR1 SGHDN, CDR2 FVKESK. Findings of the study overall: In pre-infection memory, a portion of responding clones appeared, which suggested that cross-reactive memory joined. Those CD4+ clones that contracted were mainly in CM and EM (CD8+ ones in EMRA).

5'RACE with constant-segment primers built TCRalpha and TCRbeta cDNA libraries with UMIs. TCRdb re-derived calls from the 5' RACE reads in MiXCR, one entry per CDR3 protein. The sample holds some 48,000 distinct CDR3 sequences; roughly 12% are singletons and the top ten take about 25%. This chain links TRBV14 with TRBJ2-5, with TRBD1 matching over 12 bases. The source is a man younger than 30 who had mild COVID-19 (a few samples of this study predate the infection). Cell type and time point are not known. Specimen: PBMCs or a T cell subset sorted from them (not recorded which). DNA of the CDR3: TGTGCCAGCAGCCAAGATTGGGGGACAGGGGGCAGTGAGACCCAGTACTTC. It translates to CASSQDWGTGGSETQYF.